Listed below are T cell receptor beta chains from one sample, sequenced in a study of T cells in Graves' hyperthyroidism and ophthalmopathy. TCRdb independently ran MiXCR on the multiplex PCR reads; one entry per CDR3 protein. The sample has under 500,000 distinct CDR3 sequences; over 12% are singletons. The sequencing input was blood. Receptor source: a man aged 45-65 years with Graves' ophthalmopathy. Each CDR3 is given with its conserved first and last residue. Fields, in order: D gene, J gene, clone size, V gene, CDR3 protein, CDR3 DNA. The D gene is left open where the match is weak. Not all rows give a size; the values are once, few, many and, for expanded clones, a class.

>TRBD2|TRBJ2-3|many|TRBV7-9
CASSQLAGHRSTDTQYF
TGTGCCAGCAGTCAATTAGCGGGACACAGGAGCACAGATACGCAGTATTTT
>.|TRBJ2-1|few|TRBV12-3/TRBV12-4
CASSLGGQPLSYNEQFF
TGTGCCAGCAGTTTAGGTGGTCAACCCCTCTCCTACAATGAGCAGTTCTTC
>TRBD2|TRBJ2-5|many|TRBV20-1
CSASPPGTSGETQYF
TGCAGTGCTTCACCCCCCGGGACTAGTGGTGAGACCCAGTACTTC
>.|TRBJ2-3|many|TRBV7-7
CASSPSEDSTDTQYF
TGTGCTAGCAGCCCAAGCGAAGATAGCACAGATACGCAGTATTTT
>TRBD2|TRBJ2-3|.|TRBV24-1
CATRGAGGPADTQYF
TGTGCCACCAGAGGAGCGGGAGGGCCGGCAGATACGCAGTATTTT
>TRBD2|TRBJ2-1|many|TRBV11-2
CASSLGLAVSQFF
TGTGCCAGCAGCCTGGGACTAGCTGTATCGCAGTTCTTC
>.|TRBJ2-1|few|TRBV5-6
CASSLFWSSIGPGGNEQFF
TGTGCCAGCAGCTTGTTTTGGAGCAGTATTGGGCCCGGGGGCAATGAGCAGTTCTTC
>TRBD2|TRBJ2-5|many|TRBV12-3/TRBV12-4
CASSSTASGGQETQYF
TGTGCCAGCAGTTCGACCGCTAGCGGGGGACAAGAGACCCAGTACTTC
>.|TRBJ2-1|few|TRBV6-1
CASSAGGDHYNEQFF
TGTGCCAGCAGTGCCGGGGGCGACCACTACAATGAGCAGTTCTTC
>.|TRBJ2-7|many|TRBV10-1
CASSDNRELSYEQYF
TGCGCCAGCAGTGACAACAGGGAACTCTCCTACGAGCAGTACTTC
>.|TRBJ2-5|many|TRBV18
CATSRGSAETQYF
TGTGCCACCTCGAGGGGTAGCGCGGAGACCCAGTACTTC
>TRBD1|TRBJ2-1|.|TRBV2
CASSEVDRVYYNEQFF
TGTGCCAGCAGTGAAGTCGACAGGGTTTACTACAATGAGCAGTTCTTC
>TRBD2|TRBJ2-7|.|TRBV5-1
CASSLDQWEGLVYEQYF
TGCGCCAGCAGCTTGGACCAGTGGGAGGGCCTAGTCTACGAGCAGTACTTC
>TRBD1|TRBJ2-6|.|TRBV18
CASSGGQVTGANVLTF
TGTGCCAGCTCCGGGGGACAGGTAACTGGGGCCAACGTCCTGACTTTC
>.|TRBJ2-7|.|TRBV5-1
CASSLGGRMQYF
TGCGCCAGCAGCTTGGGAGGGAGGATGCAGTACTTC